This T cell receptor beta chain was captured by sequencing in a study of T cell responses to AZD1222 COVID-19 vaccine. In the case of this clone: What it binds is unknown.

The assay was immunoSEQ multiplex PCR, and TCRdb's table has in-frame clones only and misses some. This sample has about 150,000 clones; roughly nine tenths occur once, and the top ten carry about 1.5%. General study findings and limits: Receipt of two AZD1222 doses was followed by a rise in Spike-specific TCR breadth and depth. A mostly white British donor set with more females was recruited, and clonal diversity was possibly underestimated.

J was trimmed by 7 bases and V by 1 base; bases with no gene match: 9. The CDR3 spans 15 residues. The germline gives CDR1 MDHEN, CDR2 SYDVKM. The V call is TRBV28, the J call TRBJ1-2, with 7 bases that match TRBD1. This TCR came from an adult in good health. The specimen was peripheral blood, collected on day 0 of AZD1222 vaccination. The CDR3 reads CASSLFSSGTAGYTF. CDR3 sequence (DNA): TGTGCCAGCAGTTTATTTTCTTCCGGGACAGCTGGCTACACCTTC.